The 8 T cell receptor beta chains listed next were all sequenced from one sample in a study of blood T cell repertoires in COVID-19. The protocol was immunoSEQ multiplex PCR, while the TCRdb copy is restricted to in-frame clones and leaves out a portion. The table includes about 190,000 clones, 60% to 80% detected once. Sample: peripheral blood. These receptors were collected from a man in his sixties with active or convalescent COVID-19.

The CDR3 protein is CASSQVGTYSYEQYF. The CDR3 region has the DNA TGCGCCAGCAGCCAAGTCGGGACATATTCCTACGAGCAGTACTTC. The chain has TRBV4-3 and TRBJ2-7; D may be TRBD1 (6 bases). Germline V gives CDR1 LGHNA, CDR2 YSLEER. This CDR3 is 15 amino acids long. The germline V and J ends were trimmed by 1 base and 1 base, with 11 bases remaining between them.

CDR3 amino acids: CASSQEVTGDQPQHF. The DNA of the CDR3 is TGCGCCAGCAGCCAAGAAGTAACCGGGGATCAGCCCCAGCATTTT. The chain employs TRBV4-1 and TRBJ1-5; D uncertain. Trimming cost V 0 bases and J 5 bases, with 11 bases left between them. Germline CDR1 is MGHRA and CDR2 is YSYEKL. There are 15 residues in the CDR3.

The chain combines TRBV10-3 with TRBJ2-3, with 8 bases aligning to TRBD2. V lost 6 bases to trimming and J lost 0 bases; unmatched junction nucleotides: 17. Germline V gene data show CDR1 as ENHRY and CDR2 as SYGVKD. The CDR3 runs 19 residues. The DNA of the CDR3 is TGTGCCATCAGCGGAGCAGCGGGAGCTACCACGTTTAGCACAGATACGCAGTATTTT. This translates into CAISGAAGATTFSTDTQYF.

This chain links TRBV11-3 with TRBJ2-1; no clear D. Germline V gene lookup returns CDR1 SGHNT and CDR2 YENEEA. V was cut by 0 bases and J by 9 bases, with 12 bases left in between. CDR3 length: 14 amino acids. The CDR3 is CASSLDMIGSEQFF. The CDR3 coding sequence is TGTGCCAGCAGCTTAGATATGATTGGCAGTGAGCAGTTCTTC.

The DNA for the CDR3 is TGTGCCATCAGCGCTGACAGGACAGGCCTTCAGCCCCAGCATTTT. The encoded protein is CAISADRTGLQPQHF. The gene calls are TRBV10-3 and TRBJ1-5; TRBD1 matches 7 bases. The CDR3 runs to 15 residues. The ends lost 6 bases at V and 6 bases at J; junction bases unmatched: 11. The V gene's germline CDR1 is ENHRY and CDR2 SYGVKD.

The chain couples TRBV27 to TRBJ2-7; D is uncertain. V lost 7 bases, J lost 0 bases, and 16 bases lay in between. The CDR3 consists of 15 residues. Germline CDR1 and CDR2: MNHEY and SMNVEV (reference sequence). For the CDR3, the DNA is TGTGCCAGCACCTTTACCCCACTGAGCTCCTACGAGCAGTACTTC. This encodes CASTFTPLSSYEQYF.

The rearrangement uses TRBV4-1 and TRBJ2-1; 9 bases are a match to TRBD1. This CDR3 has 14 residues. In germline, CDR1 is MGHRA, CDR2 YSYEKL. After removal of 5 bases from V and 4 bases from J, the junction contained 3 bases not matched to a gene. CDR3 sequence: CASSRDREYNEQFF. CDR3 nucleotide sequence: TGCGCCAGCAGCAGGGACAGGGAGTACAATGAGCAGTTCTTC.

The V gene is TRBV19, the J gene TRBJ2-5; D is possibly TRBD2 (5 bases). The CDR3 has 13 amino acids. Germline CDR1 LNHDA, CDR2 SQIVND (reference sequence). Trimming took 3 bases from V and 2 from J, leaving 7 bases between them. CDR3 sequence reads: CASSMRVQETQYF. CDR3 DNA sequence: TGTGCCAGTAGTATGAGGGTACAAGAGACCCAGTACTTC.